These 11 T cell receptor beta chains share one sample of origin, sequenced in a study of blood T cell repertoires in COVID-19. Assay: immunoSEQ multiplex PCR; the TCRdb copy retains only in-frame clones and omits some. The data contain approximately 140,000 clones, 84% of them singletons. The specimen sequenced was peripheral blood. The receptor source for this set is a man between 65 and 79 years old with acute or convalescent COVID-19.

V gene TRBV5-4 combines with J gene TRBJ1-6; TRBD1 matches 7 bases. Germline CDR1 is SGHNT and CDR2 is YYREEE (reference sequence). V shed 0 bases, J shed 7 bases, and the junction held 10 bases outside the gene matches. The CDR3 is 17 residues long. The CDR3 reads CASSLDSSTGRNSPLHF. DNA of the CDR3: TGTGCCAGCAGCTTGGACTCATCGACAGGGCGAAATTCACCCCTCCACTTT.

The rearrangement joins TRBV19 to TRBJ1-5; no reliable D call. Germline assignment: CDR1 LNHDA and CDR2 SQIVND (reference sequence). The CDR3 spans 16 residues. Trimming took off 3 bases at V and 0 bases at J, with 12 bases between the two ends. The CDR3 region has the DNA TGTGCCAGTAGTATTTCACAGATTCATAGCAATCAGCCCCAGCATTTT. Its translation is CASSISQIHSNQPQHF.

The rearrangement uses TRBV24-1 and TRBJ2-2, with a weak D call TRBD1 (5 bases). Germline assignment: CDR1 KGHDR and CDR2 SFDVKD. This CDR3 contains 14 residues. Trimming pared 1 base from V and 10 bases from J, leaving 12 bases between. The CDR3 spells CATSDLGQGKELFF. Written as DNA, the CDR3 is TGTGCCACCAGTGATTTAGGGCAGGGAAAGGAGCTGTTTTTT.

Here the CDR3 DNA reads TGTGCCTGGTTGCCGGTTCCCTCCTCTTACTCTGGAAACACCATATATTTT. Protein: CAWLPVPSSYSGNTIYF. The chain is built from TRBV30 and TRBJ1-3; D unclear. From germline, CDR1 is GTSNPN and CDR2 SVGIG (reference sequence). This CDR3 contains 17 residues. Trimming took 5 bases from V and 0 from J, leaving 20 bases between them.

The V and J genes are TRBV5-4 and TRBJ2-1; 11 nucleotides agree with TRBD1. Trimming cost V 4 bases and J 3 bases; bases outside gene matches: 3. Looked up from germline, CDR1 is SGHNT and CDR2 is YYREEE (reference sequence). This CDR3 region has 15 residues. CDR3 nucleotide sequence: TGTGCCAGCAGCCAAGGGACAGGGGGCTACAATGAGCAGTTCTTC. Amino acid sequence: CASSQGTGGYNEQFF.

The gene calls are TRBV7-9 and TRBJ2-1, with D possibly being TRBD1 (6 bases). Germline CDR1 reads SEHNR; CDR2 reads FQNEAQ (reference sequence). The V end lost 3 bases, the J end lost 0 bases, and 9 bases lay between the germline ends. The CDR3 is 15 amino acids. This CDR3 reads CASSFRDTSYNEQFF. In DNA, the CDR3 is TGTGCCAGCAGCTTCCGGGACACCTCCTACAATGAGCAGTTCTTC.

V gene TRBV2 combines with J gene TRBJ2-5, with D possibly being TRBD1 (7 bases). CDR3 length: 14 amino acids. The germline gives CDR1 SNHLY, CDR2 FYNNEI. The ends were cut back, 8 bases at V and 5 bases at J, with 18 bases in the middle. The CDR3 here is CASGAGGRRETQYF. In DNA, the CDR3 is TGTGCCAGCGGGGCAGGGGGGAGGAGGGAGACCCAGTACTTC.

This chain uses TRBV20-1 with TRBJ1-5, with 7 bases fitting TRBD1. The CDR3 consists of 13 residues. V was clipped by 3 bases and J by 4 bases; unmatched bases: 3. Germline values: CDR1 DFQATT, CDR2 SNEGSKA (reference sequence). The CDR3 protein is CSASLDRNQPQHF. CDR3 DNA: TGCAGTGCTAGTTTGGACAGGAATCAGCCCCAGCATTTT.

The genes are TRBV13 and TRBJ1-3; 8 nucleotides match TRBD1. The trim removed 5 bases at V and 8 bases at J, leaving 5 bases unmatched. The V gene's germline CDR1 is PRHDT and CDR2 FYEKMQ (reference sequence). The CDR3 consists of 13 residues. The DNA of the CDR3 is TGTGCCAGCAGCCGGGACAGGCAGGACACCATATATTTT. This codes for CASSRDRQDTIYF.

The V and J genes are TRBV5-6 and TRBJ2-7, with 8 bases aligning to TRBD1. Unmatched junction bases numbered 15, after V lost 4 bases and J lost 6 bases. Germline V CDR1 and CDR2: SGHDT, YYEEEE. This CDR3 comprises 16 residues. The CDR3 bases are TGTGCCAGCAGCATTTGGACAGGGAATGTACCGGGCGAGCAGTACTTC. Encoded protein: CASSIWTGNVPGEQYF.

V gene TRBV7-9 combines with J gene TRBJ1-1, with 9 bases that match TRBD1. Germline CDR1 SEHNR, CDR2 FQNEAQ (reference sequence). The CDR3 has 14 amino acids. V dropped 3 bases and J dropped 3; count of bases not matched to a gene: 2. CDR3 DNA: TGTGCCAGCAGCTTTCGACAGGGGGACACTGAAGCTTTCTTT. Translating it yields CASSFRQGDTEAFF.